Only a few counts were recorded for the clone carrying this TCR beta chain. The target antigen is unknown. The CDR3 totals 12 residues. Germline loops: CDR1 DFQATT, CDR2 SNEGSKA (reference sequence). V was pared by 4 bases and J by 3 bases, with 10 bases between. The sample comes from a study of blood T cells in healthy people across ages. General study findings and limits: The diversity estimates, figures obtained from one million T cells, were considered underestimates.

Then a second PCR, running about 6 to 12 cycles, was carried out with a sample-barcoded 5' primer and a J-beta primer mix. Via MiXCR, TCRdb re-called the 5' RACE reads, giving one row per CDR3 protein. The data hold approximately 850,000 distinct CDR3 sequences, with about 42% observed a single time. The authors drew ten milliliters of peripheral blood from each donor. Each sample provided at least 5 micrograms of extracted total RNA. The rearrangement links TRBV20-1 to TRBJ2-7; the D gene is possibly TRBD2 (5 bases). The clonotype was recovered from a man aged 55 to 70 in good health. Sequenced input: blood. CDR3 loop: CSATEGLYEQYF. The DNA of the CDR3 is TGCAGTGCTACTGAGGGCCTCTACGAGCAGTACTTC.